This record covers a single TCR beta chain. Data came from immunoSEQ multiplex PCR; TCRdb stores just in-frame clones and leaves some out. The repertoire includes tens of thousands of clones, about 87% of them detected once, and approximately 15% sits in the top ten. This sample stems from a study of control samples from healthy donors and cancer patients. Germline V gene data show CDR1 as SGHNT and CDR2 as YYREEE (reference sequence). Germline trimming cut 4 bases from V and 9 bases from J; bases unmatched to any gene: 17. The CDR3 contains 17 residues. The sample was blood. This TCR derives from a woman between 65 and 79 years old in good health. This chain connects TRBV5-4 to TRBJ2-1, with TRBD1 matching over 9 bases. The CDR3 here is CASSPLGGTGSSGEQFF. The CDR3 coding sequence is TGTGCCAGCAGCCCTTTGGGGGGGACAGGGAGTAGTGGTGAGCAGTTCTTC.